This T cell receptor (beta chain) was obtained from a study of beta chain features in type 1 diabetes. Study-level findings and limits: Researchers caution that PCR might favor shorter templates, equally among patients and controls. Moderately but significantly shorter TCRB CDR3s were found in Type 1 diabetes patients in all four CD4+ subsets. The study found that naive, central memory and Treg TCRB repertoires appeared more similar in patients than in healthy donors.

CDR1 and CDR2 (germline): SGHTA, FQGNSA. CDR3 size: 16 residues. The trim removed 3 bases at V and 2 bases at J, leaving 9 bases unmatched. This clone has more than one count but fewer than ten. Its antigen is undetermined. Isolated RNA was reverse transcribed in full, so expressed TCRB transcripts were sequenced. Method: immunoSEQ multiplex PCR; TCRdb's copy keeps in-frame clones and lacks some. The data hold about 68,000 clones, with more than 45% observed a single time. J is TRBJ2-7 and V is TRBV7-2; 8 nucleotides line up with TRBD1. The sample taken for sequencing was central memory CD4+ T cells from blood. This sequence originates from a man younger than 45 with type 1 diabetes. The chain's CDR3 is CASSLGTGQVTYEQYF. The CDR3 region has the DNA TGTGCCAGCAGCTTGGGAACGGGACAGGTGACCTACGAGCAGTACTTC.